This T cell receptor (beta chain) comes out of a study of cytomegalovirus exposure and HLA in healthy donors. General observations from the study: Among TCR sequences, most were rare, though some public TCRs appeared in many donors.

Trimming stripped 4 bases from V and 4 bases from J, with 17 bases between. Germline CDR1 reads LGHNA; CDR2 reads YSLEER. The CDR3 contains 15 residues. Each of the donors was a healthy bone marrow donor. About this clone itself: Its target is unknown.

Primers for the PCR totalled 60 Vbeta and 13 Jbeta. The data were produced by immunoSEQ multiplex PCR, yet TCRdb's version contains in-frame clones alone and is incomplete. The ten most abundant clones cover about 0.59% of a sample with roughly 100,000 clones. The sequenced material came from PBMCs. V gene TRBV4-3 combines with J gene TRBJ2-7; perhaps TRBD1 as D (5 bases). The TCR sequence derives from a man aged 45-65 years in good health and CMV-seronegative. The CDR3 spells CASSLQQGIKYEQYF. In DNA, the CDR3 is TGCGCCAGCAGCCTCCAGCAGGGAATAAAGTACGAGCAGTACTTC.